This TCR beta chain was found in a study of cytomegalovirus exposure and HLA in healthy donors. Whole-study results and caveats: Several top significant clusters appeared, in a later analysis, to be linked to common viral pathogens. Testing in vitro showed three CMV-associated chains specific for CMV antigens.

V was clipped by 7 bases and J by 5 bases, with 14 bases between them. The CDR3 has 13 residues. The V gene's germline CDR1 is SGHTA and CDR2 FQGNSA. This clone has only one observation. What it recognizes is unknown. Primers included in the PCR were 60 Vbeta and 13 Jbeta primers. Some clones are missing from TCRdb's copy, which holds only in-frame ones; the method was immunoSEQ multiplex PCR. This sample carries 150,000 to 200,000 clones, 75% to 90% of them seen once, and the ten largest clones take approximately 6.8%. The receptor was isolated from a male donor in good health and CMV-seropositive. Sequencing was performed on PBMCs. This chain links TRBV7-2 with TRBJ2-5, with D perhaps matching TRBD1 (5 bases). In DNA form, the CDR3 reads TGTGCCAGCATGCGCAGGGAAGTGGAGACCCAGTACTTC. It translates to CASMRREVETQYF. Filled out from reference TRBV7-2 and TRBJ2-5, the complete variable domain reads GAGVSQSPSNKVTEKGKDVELRCDPISGHTALYWYRQSLGQGLEFLIYFQGNSAPDKSGLPSDRFSAERTGGSVSTLTIQRTQQEDSAVYLCASMRREVETQYFGPGTRLLVL.